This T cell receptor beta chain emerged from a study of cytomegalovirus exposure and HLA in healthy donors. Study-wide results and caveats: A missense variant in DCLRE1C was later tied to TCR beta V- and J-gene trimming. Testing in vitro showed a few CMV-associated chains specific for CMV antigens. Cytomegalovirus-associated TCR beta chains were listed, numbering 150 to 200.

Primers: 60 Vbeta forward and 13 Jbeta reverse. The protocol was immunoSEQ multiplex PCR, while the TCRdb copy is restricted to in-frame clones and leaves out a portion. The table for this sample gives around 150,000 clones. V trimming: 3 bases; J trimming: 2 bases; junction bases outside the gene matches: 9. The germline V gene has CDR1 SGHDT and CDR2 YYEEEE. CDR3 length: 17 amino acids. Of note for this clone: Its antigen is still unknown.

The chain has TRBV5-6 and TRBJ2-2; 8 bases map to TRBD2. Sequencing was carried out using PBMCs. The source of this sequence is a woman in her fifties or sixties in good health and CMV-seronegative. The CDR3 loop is CASSSYERGTNTGELFF. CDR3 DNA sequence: TGTGCCAGCAGCTCCTACGAGCGGGGGACCAACACCGGGGAGCTGTTTTTT.